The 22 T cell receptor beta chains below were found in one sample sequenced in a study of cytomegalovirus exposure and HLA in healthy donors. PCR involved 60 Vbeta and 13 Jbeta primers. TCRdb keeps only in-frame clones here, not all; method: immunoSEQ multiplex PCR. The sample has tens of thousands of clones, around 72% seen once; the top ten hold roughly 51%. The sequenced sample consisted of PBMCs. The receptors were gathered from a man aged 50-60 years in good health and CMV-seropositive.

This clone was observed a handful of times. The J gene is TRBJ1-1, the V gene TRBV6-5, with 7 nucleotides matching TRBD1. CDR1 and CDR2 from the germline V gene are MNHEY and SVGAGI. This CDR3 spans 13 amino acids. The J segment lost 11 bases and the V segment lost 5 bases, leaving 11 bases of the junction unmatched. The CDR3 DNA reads TGTGCCAGCAGTACCCGACAGGGCCCCAGCGCTTTCTTT. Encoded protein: CASSTRQGPSAFF.

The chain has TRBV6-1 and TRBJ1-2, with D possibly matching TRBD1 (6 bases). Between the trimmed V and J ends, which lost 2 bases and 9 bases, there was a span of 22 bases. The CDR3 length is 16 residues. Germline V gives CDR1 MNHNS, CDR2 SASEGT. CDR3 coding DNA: TGTGCCAGCAGTGAATTGGCGGGGGCTCCTACTATAAGCTACACCTTC. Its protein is CASSELAGAPTISYTF.

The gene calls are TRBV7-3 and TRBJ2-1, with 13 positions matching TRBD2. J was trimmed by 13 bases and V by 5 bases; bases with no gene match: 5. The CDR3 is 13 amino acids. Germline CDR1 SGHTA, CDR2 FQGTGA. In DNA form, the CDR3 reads TGTGCCAGCAGCGCCCGACTAGCGGGGGGACAGTTCTTC. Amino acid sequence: CASSARLAGGQFF. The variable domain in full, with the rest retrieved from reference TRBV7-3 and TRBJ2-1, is GAGVSQTPSNKVTEKGKYVELRCDPISGHTALYWYRQSLGQGPEFLIYFQGTGAADDSGLPNDRFFAVRPEGSVSTLKIQRTERGDSAVYLCASSARLAGGQFFGPGTRLTVL.

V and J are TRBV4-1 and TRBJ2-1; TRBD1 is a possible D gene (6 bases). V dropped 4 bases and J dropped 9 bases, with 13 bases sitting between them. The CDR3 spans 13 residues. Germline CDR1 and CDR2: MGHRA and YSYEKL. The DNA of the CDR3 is TGCGCCAGCAGCCCGAGAGGGGGTACTGAGCAGTTCTTC. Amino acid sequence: CASSPRGGTEQFF.

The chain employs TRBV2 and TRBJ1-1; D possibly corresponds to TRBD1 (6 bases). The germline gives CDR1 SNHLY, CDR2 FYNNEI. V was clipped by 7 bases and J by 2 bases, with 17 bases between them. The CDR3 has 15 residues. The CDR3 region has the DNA TGTGCCAGCACCCAAGAATGGACAGCAAACACTGAAGCTTTCTTT. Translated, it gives CASTQEWTANTEAFF.

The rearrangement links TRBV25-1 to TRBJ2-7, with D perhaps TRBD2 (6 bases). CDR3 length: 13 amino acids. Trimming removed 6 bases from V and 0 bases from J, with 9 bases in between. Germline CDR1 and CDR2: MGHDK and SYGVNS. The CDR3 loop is CASRGLGSYEQYF. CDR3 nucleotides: TGTGCCAGCAGGGGACTGGGCTCCTACGAGCAGTACTTC.

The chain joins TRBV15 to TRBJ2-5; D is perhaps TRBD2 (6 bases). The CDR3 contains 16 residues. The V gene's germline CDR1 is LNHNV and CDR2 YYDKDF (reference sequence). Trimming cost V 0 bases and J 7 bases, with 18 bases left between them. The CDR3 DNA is TGTGCCACCAGCAGAGATCAAGGAGGGGAAGAGGGGACCCAGTACTTC. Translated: CATSRDQGGEEGTQYF.

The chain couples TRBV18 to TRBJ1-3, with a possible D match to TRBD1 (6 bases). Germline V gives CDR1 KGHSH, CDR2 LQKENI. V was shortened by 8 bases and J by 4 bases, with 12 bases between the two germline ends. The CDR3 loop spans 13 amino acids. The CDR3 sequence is CASPLRGGNTIYF. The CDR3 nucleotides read TGTGCCAGCCCGCTGAGGGGGGGAAACACCATATATTTT.

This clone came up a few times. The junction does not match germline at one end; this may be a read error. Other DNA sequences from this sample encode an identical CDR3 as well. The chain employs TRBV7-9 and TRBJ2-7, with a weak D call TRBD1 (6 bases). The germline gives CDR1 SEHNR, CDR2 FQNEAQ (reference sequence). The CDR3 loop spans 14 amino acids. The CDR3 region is CASSLDRISYEQYF. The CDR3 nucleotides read TGCGCCAGCAGCTTAGACAGGATTTCCTACGAGCAGTACTTC.

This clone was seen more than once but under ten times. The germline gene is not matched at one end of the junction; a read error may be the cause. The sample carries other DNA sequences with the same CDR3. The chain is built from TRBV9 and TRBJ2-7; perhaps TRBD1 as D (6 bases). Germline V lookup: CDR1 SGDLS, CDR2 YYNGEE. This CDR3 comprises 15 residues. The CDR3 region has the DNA TGTGCCAGCAGCTACCAGGGGCCCAGCTACTACGAGCAGTACTTT. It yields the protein CASSYQGPSYYEQYF.

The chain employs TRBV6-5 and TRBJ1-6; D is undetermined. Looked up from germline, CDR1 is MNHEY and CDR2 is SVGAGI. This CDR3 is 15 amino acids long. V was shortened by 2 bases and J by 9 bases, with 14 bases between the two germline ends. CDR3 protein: CASSYGREGGSPLHF. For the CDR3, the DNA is TGTGCCAGCAGTTACGGTAGGGAGGGTGGTTCACCCCTCCACTTT.

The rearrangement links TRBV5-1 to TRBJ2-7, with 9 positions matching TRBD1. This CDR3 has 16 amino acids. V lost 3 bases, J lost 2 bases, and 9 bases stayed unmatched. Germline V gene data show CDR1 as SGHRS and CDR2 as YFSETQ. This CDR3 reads CASSSQPGQGTYEQYF. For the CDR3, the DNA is TGCGCCAGCAGCTCCCAACCGGGACAGGGTACCTACGAGCAGTACTTC.

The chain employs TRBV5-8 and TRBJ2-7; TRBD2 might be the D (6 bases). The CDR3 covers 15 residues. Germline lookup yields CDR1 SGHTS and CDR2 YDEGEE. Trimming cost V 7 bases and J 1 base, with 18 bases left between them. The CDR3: CASSDRGILSYEQYF. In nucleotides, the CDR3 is TGTGCCAGCTCCGACCGGGGGATACTATCCTACGAGCAGTACTTC.

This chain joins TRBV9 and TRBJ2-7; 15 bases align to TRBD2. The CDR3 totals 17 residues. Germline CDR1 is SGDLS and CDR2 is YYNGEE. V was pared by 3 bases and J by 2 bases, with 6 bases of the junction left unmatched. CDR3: CASSAGLAGGAAYEQYF. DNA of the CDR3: TGTGCCAGCAGCGCGGGACTAGCGGGGGGCGCGGCCTACGAGCAGTACTTC.

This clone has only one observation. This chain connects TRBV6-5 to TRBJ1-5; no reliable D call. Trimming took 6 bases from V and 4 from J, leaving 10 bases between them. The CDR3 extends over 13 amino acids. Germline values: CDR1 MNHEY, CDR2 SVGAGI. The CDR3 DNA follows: TGTGCCAGCAGCGAACCAGGTAATCAGCCCCAGCATTTT. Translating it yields CASSEPGNQPQHF.

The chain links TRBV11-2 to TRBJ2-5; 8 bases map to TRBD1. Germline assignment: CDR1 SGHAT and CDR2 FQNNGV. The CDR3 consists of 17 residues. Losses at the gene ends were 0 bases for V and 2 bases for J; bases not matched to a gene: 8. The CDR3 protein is CASSLDLDRGLQETQYF. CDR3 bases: TGTGCCAGCAGCTTAGATCTTGACAGGGGTTTGCAAGAGACCCAGTACTTC.

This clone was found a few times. This chain's CDR3 is CASSLTANTEAFF. The CDR3 DNA reads TGTGCCAGCAGCCTGACAGCTAACACTGAAGCTTTCTTT. The chain couples TRBV6-5 to TRBJ1-1, with TRBD1 as a possible D gene (5 bases). V was pared by 6 bases and J by 2 bases, with 10 bases between. The CDR3 is made up of 13 amino acids. Germline CDR1 and CDR2: MNHEY and SVGAGI.

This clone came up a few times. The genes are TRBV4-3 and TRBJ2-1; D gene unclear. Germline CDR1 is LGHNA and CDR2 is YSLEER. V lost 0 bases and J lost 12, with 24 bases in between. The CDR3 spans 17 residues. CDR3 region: CASSQDMMVIIYHAQFF. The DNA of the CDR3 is TGCGCCAGCAGCCAAGATATGATGGTCATAATCTACCATGCGCAGTTCTTC.

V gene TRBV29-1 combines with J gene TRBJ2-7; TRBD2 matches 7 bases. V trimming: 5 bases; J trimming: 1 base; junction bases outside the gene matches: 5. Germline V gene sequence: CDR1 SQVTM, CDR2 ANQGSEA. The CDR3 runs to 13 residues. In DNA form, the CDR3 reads TGCAGCGTTATGGGCGGGGGATCCTACGAGCAGTACTTC. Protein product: CSVMGGGSYEQYF.

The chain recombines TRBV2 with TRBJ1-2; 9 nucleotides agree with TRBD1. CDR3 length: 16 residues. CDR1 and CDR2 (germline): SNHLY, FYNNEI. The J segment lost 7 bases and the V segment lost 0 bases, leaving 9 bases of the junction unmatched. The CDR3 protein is CASSEALRDRVRGYTF. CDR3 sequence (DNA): TGTGCCAGCAGTGAAGCGCTTAGGGACAGGGTACGTGGCTACACCTTC.

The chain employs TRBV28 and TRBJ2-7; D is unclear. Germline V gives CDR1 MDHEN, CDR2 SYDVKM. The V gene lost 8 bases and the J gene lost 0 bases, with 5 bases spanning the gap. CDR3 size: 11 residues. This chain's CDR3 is CASRYSYEQYF. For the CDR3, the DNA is TGTGCCAGCCGGTACTCCTACGAGCAGTACTTC.

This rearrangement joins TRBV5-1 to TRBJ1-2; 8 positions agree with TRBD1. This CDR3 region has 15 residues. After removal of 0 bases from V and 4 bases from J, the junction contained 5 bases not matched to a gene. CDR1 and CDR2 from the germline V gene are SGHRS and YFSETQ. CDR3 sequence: CASSLGTGGSYGYTF. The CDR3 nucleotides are TGCGCCAGCAGCTTGGGAACAGGGGGGTCCTATGGCTACACCTTC.